This T cell receptor beta chain derives from a study of PD-1 blockade in classical Hodgkin lymphoma (dated by TCRdb to about 2020). Study-level background: Nivolumab dosing was 3 mg/kg intravenously every 2 weeks, continuing until either disease progression or unacceptable toxicity. To define a peripheral blood immune signature of response to PD-1 blockade in classical Hodgkin lymphoma, the study combined TCR beta sequencing with CyTOF.

Study-wide findings and limitations: Newly diagnosed patients were reported to have lower baseline TCR diversity than healthy donors, and relapsed/refractory patients were reported to have lower baseline TCR diversity still. The study was limited to a single clinical trial cohort, and causes of repertoire differences, possibly disease activity or prior therapy, remained undefined. Patients starting nivolumab less than 1 year after ASCT had lower diversity and were excluded from later analyses to avoid confounding by immune reconstitution. Trial patients achieving complete response had baseline diversity similar to newly diagnosed patients, whereas partial responders and progressors had significantly lower diversity. By C4D1, a significant rise was seen in CD4+ TCR diversity but not in CD8+ TCR diversity (p=0.0027 vs p=0.16), and the rise was most apparent among complete responders (p=0.02).

The label giving this sample's time point can be read as: cycle 2 day 1 (C2D1) of nivolumab. Every trial patient had relapsed following autologous stem cell transplantation, and prior brentuximab vedotin exposure was what differed among cohorts A, B and C. A total of over 50 patients with relapsed/refractory classical Hodgkin lymphoma made up the trial cohort, and each patient's best overall response was complete response, partial response or progressive disease. Single-agent nivolumab was administered to trial patients in the multi-cohort phase II CheckMate 205 trial. An independent review committee assessed best overall response by applying the 2007 International Working Group response criteria. Trial PBMCs were collected just before the start of nivolumab (C1D1) and during therapy at cycle 2 day 1 and cycle 4 day 1. Peripheral blood was collected in 8 mL Vacutainer Cell Preparation Tubes, from which PBMCs were isolated by centrifugation and then cryopreserved.

Including the terminal cysteine and phenylalanine, the CDR3 comprises 14 residues. Solely the CDR3 DNA is kept, with 42 bases framed from the first base. V loses 6 bases, J loses 2 bases, and the germline ends lie 14 bases apart. The germline V gene gives CDR1 as MNHEY and CDR2 as SVGAGI. The Qiagen DNeasy kit was used to extract genomic DNA both from unsorted PBMCs and from the negatively selected CD4+ and CD8+ fractions. Using primers that anneal to V and J segments, immunoSEQ multiplex PCR amplified the TCR beta CDR3 regions. A synthetic immune receptor repertoire was used to minimize amplification bias, and any remaining bias was removed computationally after sequencing. The study's processing was this. Repertoire diversity was quantified as the Shannon entropy index using custom Python scripts. Unsorted, CD4+ and CD8+ repertoires were analyzed separately, except in combined analyses where CD4+ and CD8+ sequences were merged in silico. Clonal expansion was defined as at least a 2-fold frequency increase after treatment relative to C1D1, with a pseudocount of 0.5 for undetected baseline clones. Clones with 0 or 1 copy at C1D1 were classified as singleton clones, and clones with 2 or more copies were classified as non-singleton clones. Clones expanded in unsorted samples were labelled as CD4+, CD8+ or unknown by matching protein sequences in sorted samples from the same patient. Wilcoxon tests on paired samples were used to test changes in diversity from C1D1 to C4D1. TCRdb limited this immuneACCESS table to in-frame rearrangements with V and J called. A share of clones is missing; checked studies link under half to unresolved V genes, and the rest is unexplained. V, J and clone size are those of that table, while D and trimming were read from the DNA. Across this sample there are approximately 100,000 clones, with 80% to 90% seen only once. Together, the top ten hold under 8% of the sample.

As concerns this clone: What antigen it recognizes has not been identified. Nothing much larger sits one base from this clone, and base qualities are not available.

This sample comprised peripheral blood mononuclear cells (PBMCs), obtained before the second cycle of nivolumab. This receptor was taken from a human donor with classical Hodgkin lymphoma. The chain is assembled from TRBV6-5 and TRBJ2-7; the D gene could be either TRBD1 or TRBD2, each agreeing at 6 bases. The CDR3 region reads CASSPRGETYEQYF. The DNA sequence reads TGTGCCAGCAGCCCTAGGGGGGAGACCTACGAGCAGTACTTC.